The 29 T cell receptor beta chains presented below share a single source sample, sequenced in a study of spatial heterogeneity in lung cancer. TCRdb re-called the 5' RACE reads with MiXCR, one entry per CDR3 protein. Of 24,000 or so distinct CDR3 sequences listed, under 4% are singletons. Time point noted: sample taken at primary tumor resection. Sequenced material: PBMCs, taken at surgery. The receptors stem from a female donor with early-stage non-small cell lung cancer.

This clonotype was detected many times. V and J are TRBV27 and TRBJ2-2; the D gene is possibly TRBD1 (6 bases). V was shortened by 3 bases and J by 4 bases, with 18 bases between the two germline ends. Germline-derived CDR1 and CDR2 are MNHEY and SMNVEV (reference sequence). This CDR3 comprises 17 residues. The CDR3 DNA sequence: TGTGCCAGCAGTTTCATCCGCCCCCAGGGGACCACCGGGGAGCTGTTTTTT. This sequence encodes CASSFIRPQGTTGELFF.

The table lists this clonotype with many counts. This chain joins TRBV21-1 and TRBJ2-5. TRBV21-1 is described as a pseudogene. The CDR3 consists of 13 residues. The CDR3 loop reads CASSKERLETQYF. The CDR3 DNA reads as TGTGCCAGCAGCAAAGAACGGTTGGAGACCCAGTACTTC.

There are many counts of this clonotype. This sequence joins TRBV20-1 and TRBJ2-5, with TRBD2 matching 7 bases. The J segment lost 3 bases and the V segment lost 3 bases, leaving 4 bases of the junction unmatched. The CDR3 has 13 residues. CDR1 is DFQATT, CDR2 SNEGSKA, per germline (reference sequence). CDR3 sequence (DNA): TGCAGTGCTAGGGTCCTAGCGGAAGAGACCCAGTACTTC. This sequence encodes CSARVLAEETQYF.

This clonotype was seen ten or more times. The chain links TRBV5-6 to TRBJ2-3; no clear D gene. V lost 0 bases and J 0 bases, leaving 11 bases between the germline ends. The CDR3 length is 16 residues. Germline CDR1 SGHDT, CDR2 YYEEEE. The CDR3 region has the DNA TGTGCCAGCAGCTTGGCGGTCAGCTTAAGCACAGATACGCAGTATTTT. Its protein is CASSLAVSLSTDTQYF. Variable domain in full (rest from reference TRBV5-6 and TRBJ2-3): DAGVTQSPTHLIKTRGQQVTLRCSPKSGHDTVSWYQQALGQGPQFIFQYYEEEERQRGNFPDRFSGHQFPNYSSELNVNALLLGDSALYLCASSLAVSLSTDTQYFGPGTRLTVL.

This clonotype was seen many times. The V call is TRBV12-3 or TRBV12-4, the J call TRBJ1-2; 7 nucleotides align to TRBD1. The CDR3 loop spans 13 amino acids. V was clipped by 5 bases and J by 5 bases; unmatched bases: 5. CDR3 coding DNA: TGTGCCAGCAGTCGTAGACAGGGATATGGCTACACCTTC. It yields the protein CASSRRQGYGYTF.

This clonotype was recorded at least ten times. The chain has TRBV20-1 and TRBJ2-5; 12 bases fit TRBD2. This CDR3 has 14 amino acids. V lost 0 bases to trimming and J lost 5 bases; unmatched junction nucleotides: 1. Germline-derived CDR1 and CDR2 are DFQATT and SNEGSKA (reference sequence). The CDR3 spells CSARDGTSGETQYF. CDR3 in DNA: TGCAGTGCTAGAGATGGGACTAGCGGGGAGACCCAGTACTTC.

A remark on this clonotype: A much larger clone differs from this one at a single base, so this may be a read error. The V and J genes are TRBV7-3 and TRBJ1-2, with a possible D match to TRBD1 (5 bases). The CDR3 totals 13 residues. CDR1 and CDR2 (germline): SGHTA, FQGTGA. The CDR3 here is CASSSSGAYGYIF. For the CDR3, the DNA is TGTGCCAGCAGCTCATCCGGGGCCTATGGCTACATCTTC.

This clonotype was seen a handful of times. CDR3 in DNA: TGTGCCAGCCAGCGGGAGGGCCGTGAGACCCAGTACTTC. Protein product: CASQREGRETQYF. The chain uses TRBV2 and TRBJ2-5; 10 positions agree with TRBD2. Trimming cost V 8 bases and J 5 bases; bases outside gene matches: 5. Germline V gives CDR1 SNHLY, CDR2 FYNNEI. This CDR3 has 13 residues.

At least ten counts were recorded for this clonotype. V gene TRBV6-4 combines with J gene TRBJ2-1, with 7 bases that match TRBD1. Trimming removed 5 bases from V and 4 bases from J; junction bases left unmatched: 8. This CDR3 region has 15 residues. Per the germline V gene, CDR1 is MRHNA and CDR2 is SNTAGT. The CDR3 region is CASSKTGQTYNEQFF. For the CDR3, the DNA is TGTGCCAGCAGTAAAACGGGACAGACTTACAATGAGCAGTTCTTC.

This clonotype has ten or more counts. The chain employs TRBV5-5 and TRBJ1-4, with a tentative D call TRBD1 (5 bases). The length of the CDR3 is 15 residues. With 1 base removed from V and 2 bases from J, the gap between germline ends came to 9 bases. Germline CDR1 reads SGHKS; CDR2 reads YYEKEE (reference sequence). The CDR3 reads CASSLKRGTNEKLFF. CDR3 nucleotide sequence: TGTGCCAGCAGCTTGAAACGGGGGACTAATGAAAAACTGTTTTTT.

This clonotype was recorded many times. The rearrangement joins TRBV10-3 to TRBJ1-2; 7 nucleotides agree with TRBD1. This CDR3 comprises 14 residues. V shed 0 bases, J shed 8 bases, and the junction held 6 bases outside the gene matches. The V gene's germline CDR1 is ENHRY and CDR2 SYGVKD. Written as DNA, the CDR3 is TGTGCCATCAGTGAGTCGATACAGGGGCACGGCTACACCTTC. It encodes CAISESIQGHGYTF.

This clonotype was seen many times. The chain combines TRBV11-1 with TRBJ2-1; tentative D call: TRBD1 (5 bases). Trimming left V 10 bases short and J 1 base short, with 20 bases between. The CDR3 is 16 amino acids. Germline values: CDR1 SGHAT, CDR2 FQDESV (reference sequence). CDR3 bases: TGTGCCACCACCCCCATGCAGGGCCGTTCCTACAATGAGCAGTTCTTC. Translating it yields CATTPMQGRSYNEQFF.

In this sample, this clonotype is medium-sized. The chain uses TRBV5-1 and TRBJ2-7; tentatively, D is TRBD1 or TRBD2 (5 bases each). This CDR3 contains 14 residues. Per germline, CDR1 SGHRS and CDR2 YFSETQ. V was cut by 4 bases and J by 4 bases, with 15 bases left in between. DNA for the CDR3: TGCGCCAGCAGCGTCGGGACGGGTCGATACGAGCAGTACTTC. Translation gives CASSVGTGRYEQYF.

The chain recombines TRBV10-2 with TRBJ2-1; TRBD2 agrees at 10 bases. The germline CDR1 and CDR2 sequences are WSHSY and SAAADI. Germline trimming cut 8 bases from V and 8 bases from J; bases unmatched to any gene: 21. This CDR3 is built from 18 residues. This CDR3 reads CASAGWETSGFEGDEQFF. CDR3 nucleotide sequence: TGCGCCAGCGCTGGCTGGGAGACTAGCGGGTTCGAGGGGGATGAGCAGTTCTTC.

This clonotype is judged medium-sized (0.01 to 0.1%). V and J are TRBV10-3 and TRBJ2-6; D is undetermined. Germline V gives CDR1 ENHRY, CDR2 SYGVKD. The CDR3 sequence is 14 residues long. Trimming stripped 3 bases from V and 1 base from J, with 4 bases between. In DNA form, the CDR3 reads TGTGCCATCAGTGACTTTTCTGGGGCCAACGTCCTGACTTTC. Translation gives CAISDFSGANVLTF.

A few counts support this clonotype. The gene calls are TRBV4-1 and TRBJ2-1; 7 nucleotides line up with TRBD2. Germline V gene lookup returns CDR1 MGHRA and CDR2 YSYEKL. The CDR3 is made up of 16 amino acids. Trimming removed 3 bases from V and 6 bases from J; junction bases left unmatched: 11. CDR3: CASSQTQGLEGNEQFF. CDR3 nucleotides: TGCGCCAGCAGCCAGACTCAAGGACTAGAAGGCAATGAGCAGTTCTTC.

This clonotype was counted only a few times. The CDR3 DNA reads TGTGCCAGCATCCCCTGGGGGGCTCAAGAGACCCAGTACTTC. As protein: CASIPWGAQETQYF. The chain combines TRBV25-1 with TRBJ2-5; D may be TRBD1 or TRBD2 (6 bases each). The V end lost 7 bases, the J end lost 2 bases, and 14 bases lay between the germline ends. CDR3 length: 14 amino acids. Germline V CDR1 and CDR2: MGHDK, SYGVNS.

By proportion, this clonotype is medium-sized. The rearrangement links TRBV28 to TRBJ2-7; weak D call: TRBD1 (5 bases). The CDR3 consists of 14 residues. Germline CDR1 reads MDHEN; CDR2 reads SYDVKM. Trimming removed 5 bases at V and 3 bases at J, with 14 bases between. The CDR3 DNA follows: TGTGCCAGCAGTCTGACAGACACAGTCTACGAGCAGTACTTC. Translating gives CASSLTDTVYEQYF.

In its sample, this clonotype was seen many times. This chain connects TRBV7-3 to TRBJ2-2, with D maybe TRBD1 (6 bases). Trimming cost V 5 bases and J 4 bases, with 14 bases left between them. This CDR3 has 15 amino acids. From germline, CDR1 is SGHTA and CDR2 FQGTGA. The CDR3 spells CASSANGGGTGELFF. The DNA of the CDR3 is TGTGCCAGCAGCGCCAATGGGGGCGGCACCGGGGAGCTGTTTTTT.

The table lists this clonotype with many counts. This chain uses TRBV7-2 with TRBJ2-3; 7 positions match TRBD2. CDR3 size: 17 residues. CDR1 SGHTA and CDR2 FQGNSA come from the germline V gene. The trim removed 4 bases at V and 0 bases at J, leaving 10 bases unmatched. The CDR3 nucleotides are TGTGCCAGCAGCTCCCTTGGTAGCGGGCTAAGCACAGATACGCAGTATTTT. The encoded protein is CASSSLGSGLSTDTQYF.

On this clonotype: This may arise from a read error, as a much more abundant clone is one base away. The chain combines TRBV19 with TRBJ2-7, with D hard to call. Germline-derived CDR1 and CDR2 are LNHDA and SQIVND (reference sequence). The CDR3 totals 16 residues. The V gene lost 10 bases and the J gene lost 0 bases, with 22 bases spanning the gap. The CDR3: CATANPGRTASYEQYF. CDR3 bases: TGTGCCACCGCAAATCCGGGTCGCACGGCCTCCTACGAGCAGTACTTC.

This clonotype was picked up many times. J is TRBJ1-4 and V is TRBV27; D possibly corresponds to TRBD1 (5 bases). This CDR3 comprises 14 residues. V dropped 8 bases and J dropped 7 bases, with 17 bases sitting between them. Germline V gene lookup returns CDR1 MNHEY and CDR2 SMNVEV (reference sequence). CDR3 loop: CASGRDLSPEKLFF. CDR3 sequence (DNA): TGTGCCAGCGGGAGGGACCTATCGCCTGAAAAACTGTTTTTT. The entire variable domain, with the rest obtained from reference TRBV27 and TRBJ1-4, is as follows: EAQVTQNPRYLITVTGKKLTVTCSQNMNHEYMSWYRQDPGLGLRQIYYSMNVEVTDKGDVPEGYKVSRKEKRNFPLILESPSPNQTSLYFCASGRDLSPEKLFFGSGTQLSVL.

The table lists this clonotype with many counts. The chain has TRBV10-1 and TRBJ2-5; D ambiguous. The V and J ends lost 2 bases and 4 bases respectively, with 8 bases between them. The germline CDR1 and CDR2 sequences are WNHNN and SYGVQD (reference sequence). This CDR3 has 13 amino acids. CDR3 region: CASSERVGETQYF. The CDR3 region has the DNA TGCGCCAGCAGTGAGAGGGTCGGAGAGACCCAGTACTTC.

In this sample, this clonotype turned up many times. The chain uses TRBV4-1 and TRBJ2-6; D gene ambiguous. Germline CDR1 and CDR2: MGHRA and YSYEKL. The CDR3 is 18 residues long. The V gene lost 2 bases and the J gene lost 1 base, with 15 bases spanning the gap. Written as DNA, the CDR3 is TGCGCCAGCAGCCAATTAGATCTGATACCTTCTGGGGCCAACGTCCTGACTTTC. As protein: CASSQLDLIPSGANVLTF.

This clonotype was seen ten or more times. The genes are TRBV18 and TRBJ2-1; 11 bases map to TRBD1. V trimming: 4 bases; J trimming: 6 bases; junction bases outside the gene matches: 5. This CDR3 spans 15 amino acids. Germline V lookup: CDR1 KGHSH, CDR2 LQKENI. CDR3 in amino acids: CASSRSGTGGNEQFF. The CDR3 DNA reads TGTGCCAGCTCACGTTCCGGGACAGGGGGCAATGAGCAGTTCTTC. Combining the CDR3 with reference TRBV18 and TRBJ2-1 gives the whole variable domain NAGVMQNPRHLVRRRGQEARLRCSPMKGHSHVYWYRQLPEEGLKFMVYLQKENIIDESGMPKERFSAEFPKEGPSILRIQQVVRGDSAAYFCASSRSGTGGNEQFFGPGTRLTVL.

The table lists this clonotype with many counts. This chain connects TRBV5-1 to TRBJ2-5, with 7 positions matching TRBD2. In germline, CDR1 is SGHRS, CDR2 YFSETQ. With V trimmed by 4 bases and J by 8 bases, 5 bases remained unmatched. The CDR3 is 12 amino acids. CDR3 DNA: TGCGCCAGCAGCGGGGGACTATCAACCCAGTACTTC. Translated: CASSGGLSTQYF.

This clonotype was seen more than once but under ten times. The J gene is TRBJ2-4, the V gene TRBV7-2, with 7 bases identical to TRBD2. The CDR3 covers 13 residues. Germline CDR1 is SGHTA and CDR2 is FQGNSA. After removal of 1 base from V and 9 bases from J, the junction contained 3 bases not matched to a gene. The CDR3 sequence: CASSLDGEGIQYF. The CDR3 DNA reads TGTGCCAGCAGCTTAGACGGGGAGGGCATTCAGTACTTC. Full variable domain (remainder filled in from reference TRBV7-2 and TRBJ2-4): GAGVSQSPSNKVTEKGKDVELRCDPISGHTALYWYRQSLGQGLEFLIYFQGNSAPDKSGLPSDRFSAERTGGSVSTLTIQRTQQEDSAVYLCASSLDGEGIQYFGAGTRLSVL.

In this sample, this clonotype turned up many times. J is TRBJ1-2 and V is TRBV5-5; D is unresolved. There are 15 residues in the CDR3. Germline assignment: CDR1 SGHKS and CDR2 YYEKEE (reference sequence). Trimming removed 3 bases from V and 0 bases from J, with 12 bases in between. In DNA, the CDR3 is TGTGCCAGCAGCTCCCAACTTCAAGCTAACTATGGCTACACCTTC. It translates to CASSSQLQANYGYTF.

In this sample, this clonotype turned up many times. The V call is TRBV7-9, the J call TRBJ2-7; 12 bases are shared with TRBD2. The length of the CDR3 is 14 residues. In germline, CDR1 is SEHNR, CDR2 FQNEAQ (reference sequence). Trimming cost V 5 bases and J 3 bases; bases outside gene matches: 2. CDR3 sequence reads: CASSRTSGDYEQYF. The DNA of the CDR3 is TGTGCCAGCAGCCGGACTAGCGGGGACTACGAGCAGTACTTC.